The 18 T cell receptor beta chains listed next were all sequenced from one sample in a study of monozygotic twins with inflammatory bowel disease. TCRdb re-analyzed the 5' RACE reads; it lists each CDR3 protein once, without DNA. The sample includes approximately 390,000 distinct CDR3 sequences. Material for sequencing was blood. The receptors stem from a human donor with ulcerative colitis or Crohn's disease, or a healthy co-twin of an affected twin (not recorded which).

This chain links TRBV5-6 with TRBJ2-7; TCRdb returns TRBD1, unconfirmable since there is no DNA. The germline CDR1 and CDR2 sequences are SGHDT and YYEEEE. This CDR3 has 12 residues. The CDR3 is CASSLSGNEQYF.

The chain joins TRBV15 to TRBJ2-7. Germline CDR1 reads LNHNV; CDR2 reads YYDKDF (reference sequence). The CDR3 spans 13 residues. Here the CDR3 reads CATRTTSSYEQYF.

The chain employs TRBV5-1 and TRBJ2-7; TCRdb reports TRBD1, a call that lacks DNA to check it against. Germline V gene lookup returns CDR1 SGHRS and CDR2 YFSETQ. The CDR3 is 13 amino acids. The CDR3: CASSPGQAHEQYF.

This chain uses TRBV5-6 with TRBJ1-2. The CDR3 covers 12 residues. Germline values: CDR1 SGHDT, CDR2 YYEEEE. CDR3 in amino acids: CASSLDSRGYTF.

The chain employs TRBV12-3 or TRBV12-4 and TRBJ2-2; the D gene TCRdb calls, TRBD2, cannot be checked with no DNA. The CDR3 is made up of 18 amino acids. The CDR3 sequence: CASSFGAGGPQGTGELFF.

The chain couples TRBV5-6 to TRBJ1-1; the D call from TCRdb, TRBD1, cannot be confirmed without DNA. CDR3 size: 15 residues. Germline CDR1 is SGHDT and CDR2 is YYEEEE. CDR3 sequence: CASSLRGLTDTEAFF.

CDR3 protein: CASSQDVTSGRNEQFF. V is TRBV3-1 and J is TRBJ2-1; with no DNA, the TCRdb D assignment of TRBD2 cannot be verified. CDR1 and CDR2 from the germline V gene are LGHDT and YNNKEL (reference sequence). CDR3 size: 16 residues.

This chain joins TRBV5-1 and TRBJ2-2; the TRBD1 assignment by TCRdb is unverifiable without DNA. CDR1 is SGHRS, CDR2 YFSETQ, per germline. This CDR3 spans 15 amino acids. This chain's CDR3 is CASRPGPGPTGELFF.

The gene calls are TRBV6-5 and TRBJ1-2. CDR1 and CDR2 from the germline V gene are MNHEY and SVGAGI. This CDR3 is built from 16 residues. The CDR3 loop is CASSYSEHYPMGGYTF.

This sequence joins TRBV2 and TRBJ1-6. Germline CDR1 and CDR2: SNHLY and FYNNEI. CDR3 size: 15 residues. CDR3: CASIPDNSYNSPLHF. Filled out from reference TRBV2 and TRBJ1-6, the complete variable domain reads EPEVTQTPSHQVTQMGQEVILRCVPISNHLYFYWYRQILGQKVEFLVSFYNNEISEKSEIFDDQFSVERPDGSNFTLKIRSTKLEDSAMYFCASIPDNSYNSPLHFGNGTRLTVT.

The J gene is TRBJ1-1, the V gene TRBV5-1; TCRdb reports TRBD1, a call that lacks DNA to check it against. CDR1 is SGHRS and CDR2 is YFSETQ in the germline V gene. The CDR3 is 15 residues long. The CDR3: CASSLGGTGYTEAFF.

The J gene is TRBJ2-1, the V gene TRBV19; absent DNA, TCRdb's TRBD1 call cannot be checked. Germline V lookup: CDR1 LNHDA, CDR2 SQIVND (reference sequence). This CDR3 is built from 16 residues. The CDR3 here is CASSIGWDSSYNEQFF.

The chain is built from TRBV28 and TRBJ1-2; TCRdb outputs TRBD1, but without DNA this stays unchecked. Germline lookup yields CDR1 MDHEN and CDR2 SYDVKM. There are 14 residues in the CDR3. The CDR3 sequence: CASSLLVRGDGYTF.

The chain recombines TRBV5-1 with TRBJ2-7. Germline values: CDR1 SGHRS, CDR2 YFSETQ. The CDR3 sequence is 15 residues long. The CDR3: CASSLSPKGLSEQYF.

The chain employs TRBV5-1 and TRBJ2-3. Looked up from germline, CDR1 is SGHRS and CDR2 is YFSETQ. The CDR3 contains 15 residues. The CDR3 region is CASSLVGFGTDTQYF.

The rearrangement uses TRBV4-1 and TRBJ2-5; as DNA is missing, the TRBD1 call by TCRdb cannot be tested. CDR3 length equals 19 residues. Germline V gene sequence: CDR1 MGHRA, CDR2 YSYEKL. The CDR3 loop reads CASSQDVRPGQGGQETQYF.

The chain links TRBV7-2 to TRBJ2-3. This CDR3 contains 14 residues. Per the germline V gene, CDR1 is SGHTA and CDR2 is FQGNSA. The chain's CDR3 is CASSFDLFTDTQYF. Complete variable domain (other parts from reference TRBV7-2 and TRBJ2-3): GAGVSQSPSNKVTEKGKDVELRCDPISGHTALYWYRQSLGQGLEFLIYFQGNSAPDKSGLPSDRFSAERTGGSVSTLTIQRTQQEDSAVYLCASSFDLFTDTQYFGPGTRLTVL.

The V gene is TRBV11-3, the J gene TRBJ1-1; TCRdb names TRBD1, which stays unverified in the absence of DNA. This CDR3 spans 18 amino acids. CDR1 SGHNT and CDR2 YENEEA come from the germline V gene. CDR3 in amino acids: CASSQGGTGPLLGTEAFF.